Below, 2 T cell receptor beta chains from the same sample are listed, as sequenced in a study of blood T cell repertoires in COVID-19. Method: immunoSEQ multiplex PCR; TCRdb's copy keeps in-frame clones and lacks some. The data hold roughly 250,000 clones, with about 85% observed a single time. The sample taken for sequencing was peripheral blood. These receptors came from a man between 35 and 55 years old with acute or convalescent COVID-19.

This clone showed up just a few times. The rearrangement joins TRBV7-6 to TRBJ1-3; 7 bases match TRBD1. The CDR3 has 17 residues. The ends lost 0 bases at V and 1 base at J; junction bases unmatched: 6. Germline CDR1 reads SGHVS; CDR2 reads FNYEAQ. CDR3 in amino acids: CASSLADRPRSGNTIYF. CDR3 DNA: TGTGCCAGCAGCTTAGCGGACAGGCCCAGGTCTGGAAACACCATATATTTT.

This rearrangement joins TRBV6-5 to TRBJ2-7; D might be TRBD1 (5 bases). The germline V and J ends were trimmed by 4 bases and 2 bases, with 9 bases remaining between them. The CDR3 is made up of 13 amino acids. The V gene's germline CDR1 is MNHEY and CDR2 SVGAGI. CDR3 sequence (DNA): TGTGCCAGCAGTTCCAGGGTCACCTACGAGCAGTACTTC. Protein: CASSSRVTYEQYF.